This T cell receptor beta chain was sequenced for a study of circulating and synovial CD4+ cells in juvenile arthritis (dated by TCRdb to 2013 to 2014). For the study in its entirety: TCRbeta CDR3 repertoires of circulating HLA-DR+ CD4 T cells, bulk blood CD4 T cells and synovial CD4 T cells were compared within each patient. Repertoire sequencing aimed to confirm that a circulating synovial-like CD4 T cell subset was enriched in synovial clonotypes.

About this clone itself: Its target antigen remains unknown. Base qualities are missing; no much larger clone stands one base away.

The library came from the immunoSEQ multiplex PCR assay. TCRbeta CDR3 sequencing was performed as a commercial service by an external provider. The authors' analysis ran thus. The analyses used productive nucleotide sequences together with amino acid sequences obtained by in silico translation. To equalise sample size, diversity was assessed as Renyi entropy across alpha values by taking the median of 200 repeated subsamples. For clustering, the distance between each pair of repertoires was computed as one minus the Chao-modified Jaccard index, which corrected for under-sampling. Frequency-weighted overlap with synovial clonotypes was calculated across 200 sample sizes, using 200 draws without replacement for each, and the value reported was the one at the size of the smaller sample. This is the immuneACCESS table as TCRdb keeps it, with only in-frame sequences that have V and J called. A part of the clones is gone; compared with another copy, unresolved V genes explain less than half, and the rest is unexplained. Clone size and V and J calls were adopted from that table, with D and trimming inferred from the DNA. The sample profile shows 32,000 or so clones; nearly 95% of them were found once. The ten largest clones take up 0.16% of the sample.

The sequenced samples came from patients who had active juvenile idiopathic arthritis. Sorting was carried out immediately after cells were thawed, and dead cells were excluded with Live/Dead Fixable Near-IR Stain. The CDR3, from cysteine to phenylalanine, totals 15 residues. The entry retains the CDR3 DNA only, 45 bases that are in frame from base 1. CDR1 and CDR2 are drawn from the germline V gene: KGHSH, LQKENI. The germline V end is reduced by 3 bases and the J end by 6 bases; junction bases left unmatched: 7. The research as a whole found: The difference between circulating pathogenic-like lymphocytes and bulk blood T cells was not detected by traditional Vbeta family usage analysis. Compared with bulk blood CD4 repertoires, both the synovial and the circulating pathogenic-like lymphocyte repertoires were less diverse, and some CPL samples were as oligoclonal as synovium. Because overlap with synovium rose as sequencing depth increased, the measured fractions of shared clonotypes likely underestimated the overlap of the full repertoire. Circulating pathogenic-like lymphocytes clustered together with synovial T cells, and compared with bulk blood, the circulating pathogenic-like lymphocytes shared a substantially higher fraction of CDR3 sequences with synovium. Because T cell genome counts differed by at least an order of magnitude between CPL and bulk blood CD4 samples, sample-size effects were addressed.

Recombination linked TRBV18 to TRBJ1-1; TRBD1 lines up with 10 middle nucleotides. This clonotype was obtained from a human donor with juvenile idiopathic arthritis. Sequenced input: CD4+ T cells from blood. The CDR3 region: CASSPETGGIAEAFF. The base sequence is TGTGCCAGCTCACCCGAGACAGGGGGCATCGCTGAAGCTTTCTTT.